This T cell receptor (beta chain) was captured in a study of cytomegalovirus exposure and HLA in healthy donors. Turning to the study itself: Among the 400 or so donors who were genotyped, 81% fell in the genetic ancestry cluster that is associated with self-reported Caucasian donors.

Study conclusions and caveats: Reports indicate that TCR beta sequences accurately predicted the HLA-A and HLA-B alleles of most subjects. Prior analysis indicated that the majority of TCR beta V segments exhibited productivity approximately 87% or approximately 30% of the time. Most TCR sequences were seen very rarely across donors, but some public TCRs occurred in many.

The length of the CDR3 is 16 residues. Germline loops: CDR1 SGDLS, CDR2 YYNGEE. Trimming cost V 4 bases and J 1 base; bases outside gene matches: 10. Notes on this clone: Its matching antigen is unknown.

Amplification used 60 Vbeta primers and 13 Jbeta primers. Repertoires were generated with immunoSEQ multiplex PCR, while TCRdb's copy carries only in-frame clones and drops some. The sample records around 71,000 clones, approximately 70% being singletons. The receptor comes from a male donor in good health and CMV-seropositive. The specimen sequenced was PBMCs. V is TRBV9 and J is TRBJ1-1; 7 positions agree with TRBD1. CDR3: CASSPRDRTGNTEAFF. CDR3 bases: TGTGCCAGCAGCCCAAGGGACCGGACAGGGAACACTGAAGCTTTCTTT.